The 6 T cell receptor beta chains in this list originate from one sample, sequenced in a study of regulatory T cells in long-lasting Graves disease. Time point meaning: persistent/refractory GD, antithyroid drugs over 5 years with positive TRAb. RNA from PBMCs was the source of the TCR library. Arm-PCR of CDR3 regions and iRepertoire HTBI primers were the basis on which TCR beta libraries were built. TCRdb analysed the multiplex PCR reads with MiXCR anew, one entry per CDR3 protein. In the table there are a few hundred thousand distinct CDR3 sequences, 20% to 25% of which are singletons. Source: peripheral blood mononuclear cells (PBMCs), taken when the disease was refractory, from a patient treated with antithyroid drugs. The origin of the receptors is a female donor with Graves disease.

The J gene is TRBJ1-2, the V gene TRBV4-3; a weak D match, TRBD1 (6 bases). This CDR3 has 14 residues. The germline CDR1 and CDR2 sequences are LGHNA and YSLEER. Trimming stripped 4 bases from V and 7 bases from J, with 16 bases between. The CDR3 coding sequence is TGCGCCAGCAGCCCAATTAGACAGGCCCCTGGCTACACCTTC. Protein product: CASSPIRQAPGYTF.

The chain recombines TRBV24-1 with TRBJ2-1; D is possibly TRBD1 or TRBD2 (5 bases each). The CDR3 consists of 14 residues. From germline, CDR1 is KGHDR and CDR2 SFDVKD. The V gene lost 4 bases and the J gene lost 8 bases, with 14 bases spanning the gap. CDR3 DNA: TGTGCCACCAGTGAGAGGGAAGGGGACGATGAGCAGTTCTTC. This codes for CATSEREGDDEQFF.

As DNA, the CDR3 is TGTGCCAGCAGCTTCTCTCGAGAGTACTTC. This codes for CASSFSREYF. The V gene is TRBV11-2, the J gene TRBJ2-5; no clear D gene. The CDR3 consists of 10 residues. Germline V gene sequence: CDR1 SGHAT, CDR2 FQNNGV. Trimming shortened V by 3 bases and J by 12 bases, and 8 bases separated the two germline ends. The variable domain in full, completed from reference TRBV11-2 and TRBJ2-5, reads EAGVAQSPRYKIIEKRQSVAFWCNPISGHATLYWYQQILGQGPKLLIQFQNNGVVDDSQLPKDRFSAERLKGVDSTLKIQPAKLEDSAVYLCASSFSREYFGPGTRLLVL.

This clonotype was seen a handful of times. V usage is TRBV7-2 and J usage is TRBJ1-1; TRBD1 aligns across 9 bases. Trimming took 5 bases from V and 0 from J; bases not matched to a gene: 7. Per the germline V gene, CDR1 is SGHTA and CDR2 is FQGNSA. The CDR3 has 16 residues. As DNA, the CDR3 is TGTGCCAGCAGCCCCCGGGACAGGGACATGAACACTGAAGCTTTCTTT. As protein: CASSPRDRDMNTEAFF. The whole variable domain, filled in from reference TRBV7-2 and TRBJ1-1, reads GAGVSQSPSNKVTEKGKDVELRCDPISGHTALYWYRQSLGQGLEFLIYFQGNSAPDKSGLPSDRFSAERTGGSVSTLTIQRTQQEDSAVYLCASSPRDRDMNTEAFFGQGTRLTVV.

Ten or more counts support this clonotype. CDR3 protein: CASSDADYEQYF. CDR3 nucleotide sequence: TGTGCCAGCAGTGATGCGGACTACGAGCAGTACTTC. This sequence joins TRBV6-1 and TRBJ2-7; no clear D. V was pared by 3 bases and J by 3 bases, with 6 bases between. The germline gives CDR1 MNHNS, CDR2 SASEGT. The CDR3 has 12 residues.

This clonotype was found many times. The chain combines TRBV28 with TRBJ2-5, with 9 positions matching TRBD1. Germline lookup yields CDR1 MDHEN and CDR2 SYDVKM. This CDR3 comprises 16 residues. V shed 5 bases and J 5 bases; nucleotides not matched to a gene: 12. CDR3 nucleotide sequence: TGTGCCAGCAGTAACATCCGGGGACAGGGAAAGGAGACCCAGTACTTC. The encoded protein is CASSNIRGQGKETQYF.